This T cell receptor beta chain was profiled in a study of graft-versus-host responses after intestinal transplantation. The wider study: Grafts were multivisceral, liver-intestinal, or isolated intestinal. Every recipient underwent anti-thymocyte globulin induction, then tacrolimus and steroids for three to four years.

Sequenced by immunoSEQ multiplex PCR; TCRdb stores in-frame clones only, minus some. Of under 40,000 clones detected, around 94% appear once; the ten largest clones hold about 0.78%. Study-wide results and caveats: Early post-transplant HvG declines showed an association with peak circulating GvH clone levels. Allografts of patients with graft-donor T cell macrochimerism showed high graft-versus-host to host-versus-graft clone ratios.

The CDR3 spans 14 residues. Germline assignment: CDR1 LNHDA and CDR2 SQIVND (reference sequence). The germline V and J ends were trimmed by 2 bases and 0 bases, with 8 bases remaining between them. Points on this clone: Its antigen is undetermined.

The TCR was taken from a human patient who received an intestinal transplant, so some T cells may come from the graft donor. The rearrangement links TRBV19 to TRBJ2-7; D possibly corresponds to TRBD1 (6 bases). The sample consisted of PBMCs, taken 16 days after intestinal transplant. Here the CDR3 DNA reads TGTGCCAGTAGTATAAAGGACAGCTCCTACGAGCAGTACTTC. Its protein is CASSIKDSSYEQYF.